These T cell receptor beta chains were read from a single sample in a study of CD8+ T cells in alopecia areata. The method was immunoSEQ multiplex PCR; TCRdb's version includes in-frame clones alone and lacks a portion of them. The table records 150,000 or so clones, over 70% of them present only once. Sequencing used CD8+ T cells sorted from blood, obtained at week 0. Source of these receptors: a human donor with alopecia areata. Each CDR3 is given with its conserved first and last residue. Fields, in order: J gene, clone size, V gene, CDR3 protein. For some rows the clone size is stated as once, few or many, or as a class when expanded; others skip it.

j_call: TRBJ2-7
clone_size: -
v_call: TRBV27
cdr3_aa: CASSSPFGEQYF

j_call: TRBJ1-1
clone_size: few
v_call: TRBV28
cdr3_aa: CASSFEGTEAFF

j_call: TRBJ1-5
clone_size: few
v_call: TRBV29-1
cdr3_aa: CSVNTGEDQPQHF

j_call: TRBJ2-5
clone_size: -
v_call: TRBV6-5
cdr3_aa: CASMGRGQETQYF

j_call: TRBJ1-3
clone_size: -
v_call: TRBV29-1
cdr3_aa: CSVEMGGLSSGNTIYF

j_call: TRBJ2-1
clone_size: -
v_call: TRBV12-2
cdr3_aa: CASRLRAFEDRVAYNEQFF

j_call: TRBJ2-2
clone_size: -
v_call: TRBV27
cdr3_aa: CASSAGVGTGELFF

j_call: TRBJ2-3
clone_size: -
v_call: TRBV27
cdr3_aa: CASSLVRAGRGDTQYF

j_call: TRBJ1-1
clone_size: -
v_call: TRBV18
cdr3_aa: CASSPPPGPNTEAFF

j_call: TRBJ1-1
clone_size: -
v_call: TRBV5-1
cdr3_aa: CASSLYFGGNTEAFF

j_call: TRBJ2-6
clone_size: few
v_call: TRBV19
cdr3_aa: CASSIDSGANVLTF

j_call: TRBJ1-1
clone_size: -
v_call: TRBV28
cdr3_aa: CARRDTEAFF

j_call: TRBJ2-2
clone_size: -
v_call: TRBV4-1
cdr3_aa: CASSQAWLDREMPGELFF

j_call: TRBJ2-1
clone_size: -
v_call: TRBV9
cdr3_aa: CASTKKREGSIYNEQFF

j_call: TRBJ2-2
clone_size: few
v_call: TRBV29-1
cdr3_aa: CSVAVAGELFF

j_call: TRBJ2-5
clone_size: -
v_call: TRBV7-9
cdr3_aa: CASSQDRVQETQYF

j_call: TRBJ2-7
clone_size: -
v_call: TRBV29-1
cdr3_aa: CSVVETSTYEQYF

j_call: TRBJ2-1
clone_size: few
v_call: TRBV2
cdr3_aa: CASRGSYNEQFF

j_call: TRBJ2-7
clone_size: -
v_call: TRBV4-1
cdr3_aa: CASSPLAGSSYEQYF

j_call: TRBJ2-1
clone_size: -
v_call: TRBV9
cdr3_aa: CASSAAAGQGPGNEQFF

j_call: TRBJ2-1
clone_size: few
v_call: TRBV7-9
cdr3_aa: CASSSKQFF

j_call: TRBJ1-1
clone_size: -
v_call: TRBV9
cdr3_aa: CASSATGGGTEAFF

j_call: TRBJ2-2
clone_size: -
v_call: TRBV5-4
cdr3_aa: CASSRTGTGPTGELFF

j_call: TRBJ2-7
clone_size: -
v_call: TRBV6-5
cdr3_aa: CASSSSGGLTYEQYF

j_call: TRBJ2-1
clone_size: few
v_call: TRBV30
cdr3_aa: CAWSSTSGDAFF

j_call: TRBJ1-1
clone_size: -
v_call: TRBV9
cdr3_aa: CASSVPTDSGNTEAFF